The clone carrying this T cell receptor beta chain was counted many times. Antigen specificity is unknown. The source of the sample is a study of identical twins. Findings and limits, study-wide: Abundant cord blood beta clonotypes carried fewer insertions; memory repertoires showed none. Within twin pairs, the out-of-frame alpha sequences they shared showed excess low generation probability. Zero-insertion analyses could be partly confounded by invariant MAIT and iNKT cells.

Via MiXCR, TCRdb re-called the 5' RACE reads, giving one row per CDR3 protein. The sample records roughly 570,000 distinct CDR3 sequences, 9.6% being singletons. Looked up from germline, CDR1 is SGHTA and CDR2 is FQGNSA. V was clipped by 6 bases and J by 7 bases; unmatched bases: 7. The CDR3 length is 14 residues. All donors were healthy, and all were Caucasian. The same data also contributed to another study, on yellow fever vaccine responses in identical twins.

This sequence originates from a young woman in good health. The material sequenced was PBMCs. This chain connects TRBV7-2 to TRBJ1-5; 9 bases line up with TRBD1. The CDR3 loop reads CASSPGQGRQPQHF. The CDR3 nucleotides read TGTGCCAGCAGTCCGGGACAGGGTCGACAGCCCCAGCATTTT.